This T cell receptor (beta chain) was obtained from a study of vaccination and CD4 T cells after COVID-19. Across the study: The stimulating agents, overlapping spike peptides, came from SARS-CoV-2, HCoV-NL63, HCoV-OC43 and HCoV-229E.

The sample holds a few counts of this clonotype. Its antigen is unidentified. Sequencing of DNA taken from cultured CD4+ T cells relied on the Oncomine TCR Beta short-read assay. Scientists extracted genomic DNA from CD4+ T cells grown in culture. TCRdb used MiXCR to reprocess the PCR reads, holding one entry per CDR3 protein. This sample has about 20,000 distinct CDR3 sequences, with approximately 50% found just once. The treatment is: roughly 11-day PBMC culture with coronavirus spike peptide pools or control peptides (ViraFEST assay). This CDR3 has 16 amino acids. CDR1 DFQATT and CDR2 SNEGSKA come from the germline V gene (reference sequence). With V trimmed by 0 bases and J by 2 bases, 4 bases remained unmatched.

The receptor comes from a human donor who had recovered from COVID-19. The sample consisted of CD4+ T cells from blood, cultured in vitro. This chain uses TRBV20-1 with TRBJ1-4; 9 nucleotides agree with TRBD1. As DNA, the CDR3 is TGCAGTGCTAGAGATTTCGGACAGGGGACTAATGAAAAACTGTTTTTT. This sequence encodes CSARDFGQGTNEKLFF.